Sequencing of this T cell receptor beta chain was carried out in a study of blood T cell repertoires in COVID-19. Study at large: Sample material is recorded as cDNA or gDNA derived from T cells, B-cell-depleted T cells, or PBMCs.

TCRdb's copy holds only in-frame clones and misses some; the assay was immunoSEQ multiplex PCR. The repertoire consists of about 45,000 clones, with under 85% occurring once and the leading ten covering roughly 30%. There are 16 residues in the CDR3. CDR1 MNHNY and CDR2 SVGAGI come from the germline V gene (reference sequence). V dropped 2 bases and J dropped 9; count of bases not matched to a gene: 7. The TCR comes from a woman of 80 years or more with acute or convalescent COVID-19. This chain connects TRBV6-6 to TRBJ2-1; 13 bases line up with TRBD2. The sequencing input was peripheral blood. The chain's CDR3 is CASSYRAGLAGVEQFF. DNA for the CDR3: TGTGCCAGCAGTTACCGAGCAGGACTAGCGGGAGTTGAGCAGTTCTTC.